Here is one TCR beta chain with its context. This sample stems from a study of PD-L1 blockade in urothelial cancer. PCRs were each spiked with synthetic TCR analog templates. Profiling relied on immunoSEQ multiplex PCR, and the TCRdb table lists in-frame clones only, not all of them. The data show around 100,000 clones, with about 85% seen just once and more than 2% held by the top ten. CDR3 length equals 13 residues. Deletions cut 3 bases from V and 5 bases from J, with 12 bases between. The germline gives CDR1 SGHRS, CDR2 YFSETQ. This clonotype originated in a man between 45 and 60 years old with urothelial cancer. V and J are TRBV5-1 and TRBJ2-7; D might be TRBD2 (7 bases). The specimen comprised PBMCs, sampled around atezolizumab (anti-PD-L1) treatment. The CDR3 spells CASSWGGHDEQYF. DNA for the CDR3: TGCGCCAGCAGCTGGGGGGGGCACGACGAGCAGTACTTC. Together with reference TRBV5-1 and TRBJ2-7, the CDR3 gives the full variable domain: KAGVTQTPRYLIKTRGQQVTLSCSPISGHRSVSWYQQTPGQGLQFLFEYFSETQRNKGNFPGRFSGRQFSNSRSEMNVSTLELGDSALYLCASSWGGHDEQYFGPGTRLTVT.